The 20 T cell receptor beta chains below were found in one sample sequenced in a study of cytomegalovirus exposure and HLA in healthy donors. In the PCR, 60 Vbeta and 13 Jbeta primers were used. Repertoires were generated with immunoSEQ multiplex PCR, while TCRdb's copy carries only in-frame clones and drops some. The table includes fewer than 200,000 clones, roughly 80% detected once. What was sequenced was PBMCs. These receptors originate from a man in his thirties or forties in good health and CMV-seronegative.

The chain couples TRBV6-4 to TRBJ2-2; 7 bases are shared with TRBD1. V lost 5 bases and J lost 5; bases outside the gene matches: 5. The CDR3 runs 14 residues. In germline, CDR1 is MRHNA, CDR2 SNTAGT. The CDR3 sequence: CASSRDSRTGELFF. The DNA for the CDR3 is TGTGCCAGCAGTCGGGACAGCCGGACCGGGGAGCTGTTTTTT.

This chain joins TRBV5-4 and TRBJ2-1; D possibly corresponds to TRBD2 (5 bases). Trimming cost V 5 bases and J 9 bases, with 15 bases left between them. The CDR3 has 13 residues. Germline lookup yields CDR1 SGHNT and CDR2 YYREEE (reference sequence). CDR3 nucleotide sequence: TGTGCCAGCAGTCCTGAGGGTTGGGGTGAGCAGTTCTTC. Amino acid sequence: CASSPEGWGEQFF.

CDR3 protein: CASRPTGYGYTF. In DNA form, the CDR3 reads TGTGCCAGCCGCCCGACAGGGTATGGCTACACCTTC. V usage is TRBV2 and J usage is TRBJ1-2, with TRBD1 identical over 7 bases. J was trimmed by 5 bases and V by 8 bases; bases with no gene match: 5. The CDR3 totals 12 residues. The germline V gene encodes CDR1 SNHLY and CDR2 FYNNEI. Full variable domain (missing parts from reference TRBV2 and TRBJ1-2): EPEVTQTPSHQVTQMGQEVILRCVPISNHLYFYWYRQILGQKVEFLVSFYNNEISEKSEIFDDQFSVERPDGSNFTLKIRSTKLEDSAMYFCASRPTGYGYTFGSGTRLTVV.

The genes are TRBV28 and TRBJ1-5; tentatively, D is TRBD1 (5 bases). Germline V lookup: CDR1 MDHEN, CDR2 SYDVKM. Trimming took off 2 bases at V and 4 bases at J, with 12 bases between the two ends. The CDR3 sequence is 15 residues long. The CDR3 loop reads CASSLGAGINQPQHF. The CDR3 region has the DNA TGTGCCAGCAGTTTAGGGGCAGGGATTAATCAGCCCCAGCATTTT.

On this clone: One end of the junction is discordant with germline, which a read error may explain. The chain recombines TRBV20-1 with TRBJ2-5, with 8 bases fitting TRBD2. Germline V CDR1 and CDR2: DFQATT, SNEGSKA (reference sequence). The CDR3 runs 11 residues. The CDR3 region has the DNA TGCAGTGCCCTAAACGCGGGAGGCCCCGACTTC. Residues: CSALNAGGPDF.

CDR3 sequence: CASSFRTFYGYTF. In DNA, the CDR3 is TGTGCCAGCAGTTTTCGGACATTTTATGGCTACACCTTC. This chain uses TRBV5-8 with TRBJ1-2; D possibly corresponds to TRBD1 (5 bases). With 5 bases removed from V and 5 bases from J, the gap between germline ends came to 13 bases. The germline V gene has CDR1 SGHTS and CDR2 YDEGEE. The CDR3 totals 13 residues.

The chain couples TRBV28 to TRBJ1-1; D uncertain. Trimming cost V 3 bases and J 3 bases, with 11 bases left between them. This CDR3 has 14 amino acids. The V gene's germline CDR1 is MDHEN and CDR2 SYDVKM. CDR3 DNA: TGTGCCAGCAGTTTCCGCAGGAGGGACACTGAAGCTTTCTTT. Encoded protein: CASSFRRRDTEAFF.

This chain connects TRBV7-9 to TRBJ1-2; D is ambiguous. Germline CDR1 is SEHNR and CDR2 is FQNEAQ (reference sequence). Trimming took off 2 bases at V and 8 bases at J, with 12 bases between the two ends. The CDR3 consists of 13 residues. This chain's CDR3 is CASSLTSGGGYTF. For the CDR3, the DNA is TGTGCCAGCAGCTTAACTTCGGGAGGAGGCTACACCTTC.

The chain links TRBV15 to TRBJ2-1, with a weak D call TRBD1 (5 bases). CDR3 length: 20 residues. Germline-derived CDR1 and CDR2 are LNHNV and YYDKDF (reference sequence). Trimming removed 1 base from V and 3 bases from J, with 25 bases in between. CDR3 protein: CATSRAKGVVGPWSYNEQFF. For the CDR3, the DNA is TGTGCCACCAGCAGAGCCAAAGGAGTAGTGGGGCCGTGGAGCTACAATGAGCAGTTCTTC.

The rearrangement joins TRBV28 to TRBJ2-7, with D perhaps matching TRBD2 (6 bases). Trimming stripped 8 bases from V and 0 bases from J, with 20 bases between. This CDR3 spans 16 amino acids. CDR1 is MDHEN, CDR2 SYDVKM, per germline. The CDR3 here is CASRLIVAASSYEQYF. CDR3 bases: TGTGCCAGCCGCTTAATAGTAGCGGCGAGCTCCTACGAGCAGTACTTC.

This rearrangement joins TRBV29-1 to TRBJ1-2, with TRBD1 as a possible D gene (5 bases). V lost 6 bases to trimming and J lost 8 bases, with 13 bases between them. CDR1 SQVTM and CDR2 ANQGSEA come from the germline V gene. The CDR3 spans 11 residues. DNA of the CDR3: TGCAGCGTGGGGACCGGGAGGGGCTACACCTTC. Residues: CSVGTGRGYTF.

This clone was seen just once. The rearrangement uses TRBV7-9 and TRBJ1-1; 7 positions agree with TRBD1. There are 14 residues in the CDR3. Germline V CDR1 and CDR2: SEHNR, FQNEAQ (reference sequence). J was trimmed by 5 bases and V by 3 bases; bases with no gene match: 6. The CDR3 region has the DNA TGTGCCAGCAGCTTTCCGGGACAGAAGACTGAAGCTTTCTTT. It specifies CASSFPGQKTEAFF.

The chain carries TRBV4-2 and TRBJ2-3; 10 bases agree with TRBD2. V shed 1 base and J 2 bases; nucleotides not matched to a gene: 9. In germline, CDR1 is LGHNA, CDR2 YNFKEQ. This CDR3 region has 18 residues. CDR3 region: CASSQVGLAGDDTDTQYF. CDR3 nucleotides: TGTGCCAGCAGCCAAGTTGGGCTAGCGGGAGATGACACAGATACGCAGTATTTT.

The chain employs TRBV19 and TRBJ1-1; 7 bases are a match to TRBD1. J was trimmed by 1 base and V by 3 bases; bases with no gene match: 5. Germline CDR1 and CDR2: LNHDA and SQIVND (reference sequence). This CDR3 has 15 amino acids. The CDR3 DNA reads as TGTGCCAGTAGTATGGCCAGGGGGGCGAACACTGAAGCTTTCTTT. It is translated as CASSMARGANTEAFF. The full variable domain, with the rest looked up from reference TRBV19 and TRBJ1-1, is DGGITQSPKYLFRKEGQNVTLSCEQNLNHDAMYWYRQDPGQGLRLIYYSQIVNDFQKGDIAEGYSVSREKKESFPLTVTSAQKNPTAFYLCASSMARGANTEAFFGQGTRLTVV.

This chain uses TRBV18 with TRBJ2-7; D may be TRBD1 (6 bases). This CDR3 region has 15 residues. V lost 2 bases and J 6 bases, leaving 17 bases between the germline ends. Germline V gives CDR1 KGHSH, CDR2 LQKENI. The CDR3 protein is CASSPDRSTGSEQYF. The DNA of the CDR3 is TGTGCCAGCTCACCAGACAGGAGCACGGGGAGCGAGCAGTACTTC.

The V gene is TRBV7-7, the J gene TRBJ2-7; the match to TRBD1 covers 10 bases. This CDR3 has 13 residues. V lost 5 bases, J lost 7 bases, and 5 bases stayed unmatched. Germline V CDR1 and CDR2: SSHAT, FNYEAQ (reference sequence). In DNA form, the CDR3 reads TGTGCCAGCAGCGAGGGACAGGGGAGAGAGCAGTACTTC. Encoded protein: CASSEGQGREQYF.

The V gene is TRBV7-9, the J gene TRBJ1-6, with a weak D call TRBD1 (5 bases). V lost 5 bases, J lost 14 bases, and 13 bases lay in between. Germline assignment: CDR1 SEHNR and CDR2 FQNEAQ (reference sequence). CDR3 length: 12 amino acids. CDR3 sequence: CASSPGTWALHF. CDR3 coding DNA: TGTGCCAGCAGCCCCGGGACTTGGGCCCTCCACTTT.

This chain joins TRBV28 and TRBJ1-2, with 9 bases aligning to TRBD1. This CDR3 contains 14 residues. After removal of 4 bases from V and 6 bases from J, the junction contained 6 bases not matched to a gene. The germline gives CDR1 MDHEN, CDR2 SYDVKM. The CDR3, as DNA: TGTGCCAGCAGTTACAGGGGGCGCGGCCATGGCTACACCTTC. Its translation: CASSYRGRGHGYTF.

The chain joins TRBV13 to TRBJ2-1; 7 bases line up with TRBD2. V was pared by 4 bases and J by 4 bases, with 7 bases of the junction left unmatched. This CDR3 is 15 amino acids long. Germline V gene data show CDR1 as PRHDT and CDR2 as FYEKMQ (reference sequence). The CDR3 region is CASSYKGGYYNEQFF. As DNA, the CDR3 is TGTGCCAGCAGCTACAAGGGAGGGTATTACAATGAGCAGTTCTTC. The variable domain in full, completed from reference TRBV13 and TRBJ2-1, reads AAGVIQSPRHLIKEKRETATLKCYPIPRHDTVYWYQQGPGQDPQFLISFYEKMQSDKGSIPDRFSAQQFSDYHSELNMSSLELGDSALYFCASSYKGGYYNEQFFGPGTRLTVL.

The rearrangement uses TRBV5-5 and TRBJ1-6, with a weak D call TRBD1 (6 bases). V dropped 1 base and J dropped 10 bases, with 12 bases sitting between them. The CDR3 is made up of 14 amino acids. CDR1 SGHKS and CDR2 YYEKEE come from the germline V gene (reference sequence). CDR3 protein: CASSLLQGESPLHF. The CDR3 DNA follows: TGTGCCAGCAGCTTGTTACAGGGAGAGTCACCCCTCCACTTT.